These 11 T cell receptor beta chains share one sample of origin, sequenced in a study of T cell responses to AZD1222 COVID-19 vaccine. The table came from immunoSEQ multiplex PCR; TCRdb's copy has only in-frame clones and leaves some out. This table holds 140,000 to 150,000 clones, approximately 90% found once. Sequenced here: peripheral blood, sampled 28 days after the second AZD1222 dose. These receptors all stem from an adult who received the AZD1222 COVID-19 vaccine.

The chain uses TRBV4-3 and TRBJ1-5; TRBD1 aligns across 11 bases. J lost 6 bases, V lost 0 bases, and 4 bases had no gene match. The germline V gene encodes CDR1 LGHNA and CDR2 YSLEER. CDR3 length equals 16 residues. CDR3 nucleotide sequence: TGCGCCAGCAGCCAAGATTTCGGGACAGGGGGTCAGCCCCAGCATTTT. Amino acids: CASSQDFGTGGQPQHF.

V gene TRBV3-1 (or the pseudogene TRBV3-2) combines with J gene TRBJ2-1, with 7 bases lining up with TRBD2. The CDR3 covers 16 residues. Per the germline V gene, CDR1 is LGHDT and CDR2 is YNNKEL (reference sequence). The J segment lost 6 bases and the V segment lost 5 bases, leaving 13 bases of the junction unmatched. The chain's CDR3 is CASSGGGDSHLNEQFF. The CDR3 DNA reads TGTGCCAGCAGCGGGGGGGGAGACTCGCACCTCAATGAGCAGTTCTTC.

Here the CDR3 reads CASRFSYEDEQYF. The CDR3 coding sequence is TGTGCCAGCAGATTCTCGTATGAGGACGAGCAGTACTTC. The chain couples TRBV7-9 to TRBJ2-7; D remains ambiguous. The CDR3 spans 13 residues. Germline values: CDR1 SEHNR, CDR2 FQNEAQ (reference sequence). Trimming cost V 6 bases and J 5 bases, with 14 bases left between them.

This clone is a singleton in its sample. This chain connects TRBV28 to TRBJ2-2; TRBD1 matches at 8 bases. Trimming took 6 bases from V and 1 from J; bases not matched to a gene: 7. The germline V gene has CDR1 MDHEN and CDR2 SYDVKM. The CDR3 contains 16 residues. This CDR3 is CASRLPGTGNTGELFF. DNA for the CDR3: TGTGCCAGCAGACTTCCCGGGACAGGGAACACCGGGGAGCTGTTTTTT.

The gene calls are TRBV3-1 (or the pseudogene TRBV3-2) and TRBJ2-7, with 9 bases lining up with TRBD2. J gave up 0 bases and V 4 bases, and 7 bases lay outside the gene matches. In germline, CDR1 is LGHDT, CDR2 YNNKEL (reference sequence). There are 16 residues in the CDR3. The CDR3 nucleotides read TGTGCCAGCAGCCCTTTGGGAGCGGGAGGCTCCTACGAGCAGTACTTC. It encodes CASSPLGAGGSYEQYF.

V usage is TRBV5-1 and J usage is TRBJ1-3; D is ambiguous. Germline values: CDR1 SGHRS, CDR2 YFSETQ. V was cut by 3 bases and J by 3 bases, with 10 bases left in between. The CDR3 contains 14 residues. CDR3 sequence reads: CASSSGVGGNTIYF. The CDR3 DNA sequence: TGCGCCAGCAGCTCCGGGGTGGGTGGAAACACCATATATTTT.

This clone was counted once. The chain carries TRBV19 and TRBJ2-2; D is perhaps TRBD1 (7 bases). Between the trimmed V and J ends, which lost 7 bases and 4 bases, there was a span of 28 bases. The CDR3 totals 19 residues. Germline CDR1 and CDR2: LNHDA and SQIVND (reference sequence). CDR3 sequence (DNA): TGTGCCAGTACCCATAGCCCCCCCAGGGGGGCGGAGGCCACCGGGGAGCTGTTTTTT. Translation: CASTHSPPRGAEATGELFF.

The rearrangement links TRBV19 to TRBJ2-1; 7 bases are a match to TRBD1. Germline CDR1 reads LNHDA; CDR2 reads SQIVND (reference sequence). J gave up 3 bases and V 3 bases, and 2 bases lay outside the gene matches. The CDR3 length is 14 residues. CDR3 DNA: TGTGCCAGTAGTATTGGGACAGACTACAATGAGCAGTTCTTC. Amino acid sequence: CASSIGTDYNEQFF.

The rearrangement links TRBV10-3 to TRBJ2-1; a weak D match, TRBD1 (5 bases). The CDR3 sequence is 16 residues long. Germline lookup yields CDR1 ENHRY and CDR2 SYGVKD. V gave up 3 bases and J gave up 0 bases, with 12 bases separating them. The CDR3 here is CAISETDKSSYNEQFF. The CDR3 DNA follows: TGTGCCATCAGTGAAACGGACAAGAGCTCCTACAATGAGCAGTTCTTC.

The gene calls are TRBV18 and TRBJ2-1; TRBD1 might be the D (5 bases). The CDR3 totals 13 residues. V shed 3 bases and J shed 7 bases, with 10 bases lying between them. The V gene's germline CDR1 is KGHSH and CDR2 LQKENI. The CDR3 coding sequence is TGTGCCAGCTCACCGGGGCCGGGTAATGAGCAGTTCTTC. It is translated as CASSPGPGNEQFF.

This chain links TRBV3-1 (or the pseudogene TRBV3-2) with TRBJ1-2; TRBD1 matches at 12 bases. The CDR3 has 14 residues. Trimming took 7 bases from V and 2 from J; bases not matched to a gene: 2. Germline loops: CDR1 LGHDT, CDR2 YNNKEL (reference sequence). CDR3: CASTGTGGNYGYTF. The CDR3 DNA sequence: TGTGCCAGCACCGGGACAGGGGGCAACTATGGCTACACCTTC.